This T cell receptor beta chain is drawn from a study of blood T cell repertoires in COVID-19 (TCRdb year 2020). The study in broad terms: Samples from collaborators originated in the United States, Italy and Spain and spanned both the acute and convalescent phases of COVID-19. The repertoires were made available in a free public database intended to serve as a resource for research on the immune response to SARS-CoV-2. Where HLA class I and class II types were available, the types were taken from metadata supplied by the sample provider, not from assay-based typing. The material from the prospective study consisted of cDNA or gDNA derived from T cells, B-cell-depleted T cells, or PBMCs. The samples were drawn from the first 160 participants of the ongoing ImmuneRACE study and from 1,254 subjects provided by 6 global collaborators. Nearly every sample came with metadata listing a de-identified subject ID, COVID-19 status, age in years and sex. The dataset comprised deeply sampled blood TCRbeta repertoires from subjects exposed to, actively infected with, or recovered from COVID-19.

TCRbeta CDR3 regions were amplified from genomic DNA by means of the immunoSEQ Assay, a bias-controlled multiplex PCR. Per the original workflow: The number of nucleated cells in each sample was estimated by amplification of reference gene primers within the assay. Sequence reads were collapsed and filtered to measure the absolute abundance of every unique TCRbeta CDR3 rearrangement. For each sample, productive Simpson clonality was calculated as the square root of Simpson's diversity index across productive rearrangements. TCRdb limited this immuneACCESS table to in-frame rearrangements with V and J called. A share of clones is missing; checked studies link under half to unresolved V genes, and the rest is unexplained. The V and J calls and clone size come from that table; D and trimming were worked out from the DNA. The sample table records about 270,000 clones; around 85% of these occur just once. The top ten clones comprise about 11% of the sample.

The collaborating institutions used their own protocols to collect whole blood in K2EDTA tubes. For TCRbeta analysis, collaborator samples were shipped as frozen whole blood, as isolated PBMCs, or as DNA extracted from either sample type. CDR1 and CDR2 were assigned from the germline V gene as MGHRA and YSYEKL. From its cysteine to its phenylalanine, the CDR3 spans 16 amino acids. Only the CDR3 region is kept as DNA, spanning 48 bases read in frame from base 1. Relative to germline, V is 1 base shorter and J is 2 bases shorter, with 14 bases between their ends. To note about this clone: Its antigen is still unknown. The input lacks base qualities; no much larger clone sits a single base away.

Overall results and qualifications from the work: Clinical and demographic metadata were provided uncurated, with the amount varying by source and participant.

The sequence joins TRBV4-1 to TRBJ1-2; D gene: possibly TRBD1, on 5 matching bases. The sample comprised peripheral blood. The source is a woman aged 70-85 years with acute or convalescent COVID-19. The DNA sequence follows: TGCGCCAGCAGCCAAGTTGGGGGGAGAGACAACTATGGCTACACCTTC. The encoded protein is CASSQVGGRDNYGYTF.